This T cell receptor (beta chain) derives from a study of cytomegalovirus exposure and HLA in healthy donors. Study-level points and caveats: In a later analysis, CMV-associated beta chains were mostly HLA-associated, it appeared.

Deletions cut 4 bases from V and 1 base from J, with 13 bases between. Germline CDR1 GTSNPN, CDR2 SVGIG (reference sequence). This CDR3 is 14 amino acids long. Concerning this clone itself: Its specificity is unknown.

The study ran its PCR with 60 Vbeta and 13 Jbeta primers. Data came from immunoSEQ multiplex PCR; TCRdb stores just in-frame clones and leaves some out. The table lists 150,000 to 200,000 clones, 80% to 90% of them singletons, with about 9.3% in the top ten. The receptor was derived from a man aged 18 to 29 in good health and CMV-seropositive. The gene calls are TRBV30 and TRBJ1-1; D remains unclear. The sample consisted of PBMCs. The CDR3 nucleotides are TGTGCCTGGATTTCCCGGGTGCAGAACACTGAAGCTTTCTTT. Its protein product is CAWISRVQNTEAFF.